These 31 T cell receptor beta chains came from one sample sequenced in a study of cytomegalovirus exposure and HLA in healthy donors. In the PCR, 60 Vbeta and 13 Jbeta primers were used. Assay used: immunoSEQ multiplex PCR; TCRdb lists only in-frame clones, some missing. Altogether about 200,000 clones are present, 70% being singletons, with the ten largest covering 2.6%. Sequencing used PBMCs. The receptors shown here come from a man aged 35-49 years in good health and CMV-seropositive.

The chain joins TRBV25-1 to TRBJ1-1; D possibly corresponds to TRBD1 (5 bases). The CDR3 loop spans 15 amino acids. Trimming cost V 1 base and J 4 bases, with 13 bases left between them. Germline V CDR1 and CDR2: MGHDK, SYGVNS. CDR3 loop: CASSESQGLRTEAFF. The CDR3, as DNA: TGTGCCAGCAGTGAATCCCAGGGATTGCGCACTGAAGCTTTCTTT.

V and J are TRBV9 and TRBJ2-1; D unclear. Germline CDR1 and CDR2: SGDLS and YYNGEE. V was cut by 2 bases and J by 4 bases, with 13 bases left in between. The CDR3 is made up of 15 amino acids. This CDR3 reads CASSVGGERYNEQFF. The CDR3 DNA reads TGTGCCAGCAGCGTGGGTGGCGAGCGTTACAATGAGCAGTTCTTC. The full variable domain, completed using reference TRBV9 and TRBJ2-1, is DSGVTQTPKHLITATGQRVTLRCSPRSGDLSVYWYQQSLDQGLQFLIQYYNGEERAKGNILERFSAQQFPDLHSELNLSSLELGDSALYFCASSVGGERYNEQFFGPGTRLTVL.

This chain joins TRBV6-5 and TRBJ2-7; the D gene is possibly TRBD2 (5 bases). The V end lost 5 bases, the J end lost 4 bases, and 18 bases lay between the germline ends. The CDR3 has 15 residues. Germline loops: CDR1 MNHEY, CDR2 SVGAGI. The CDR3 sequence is CASSPWRAVWYEQYF. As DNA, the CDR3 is TGTGCCAGCAGTCCGTGGCGGGCGGTCTGGTACGAGCAGTACTTC.

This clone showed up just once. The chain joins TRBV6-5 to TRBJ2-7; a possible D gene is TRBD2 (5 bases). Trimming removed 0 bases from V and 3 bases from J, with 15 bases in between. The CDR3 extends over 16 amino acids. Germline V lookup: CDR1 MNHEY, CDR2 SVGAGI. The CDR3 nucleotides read TGTGCCAGCAGTTACTCGCGCGGGCCGATAGGCTACGAGCAGTACTTC. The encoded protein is CASSYSRGPIGYEQYF.

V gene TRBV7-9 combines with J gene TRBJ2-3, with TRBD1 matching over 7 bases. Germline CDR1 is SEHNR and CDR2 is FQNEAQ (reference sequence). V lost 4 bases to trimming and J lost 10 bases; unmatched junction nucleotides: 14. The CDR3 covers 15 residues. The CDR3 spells CASSSDARGPTAQYF. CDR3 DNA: TGTGCCAGCAGCTCCGACGCTAGGGGGCCTACGGCGCAGTATTTT.

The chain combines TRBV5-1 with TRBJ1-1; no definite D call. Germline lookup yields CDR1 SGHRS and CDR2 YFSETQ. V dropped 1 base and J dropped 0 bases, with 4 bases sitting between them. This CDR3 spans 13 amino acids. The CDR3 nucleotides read TGCGCCAGCAGCTTGAGCCTGAACACTGAAGCTTTCTTT. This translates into CASSLSLNTEAFF.

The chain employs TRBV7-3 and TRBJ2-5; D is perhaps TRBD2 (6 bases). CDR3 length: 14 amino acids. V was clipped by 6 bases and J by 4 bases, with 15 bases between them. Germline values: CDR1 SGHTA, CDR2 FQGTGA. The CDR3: CASSLMGGRETQYF. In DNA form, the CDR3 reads TGTGCCAGCAGTCTAATGGGGGGAAGAGAGACCCAGTACTTC.

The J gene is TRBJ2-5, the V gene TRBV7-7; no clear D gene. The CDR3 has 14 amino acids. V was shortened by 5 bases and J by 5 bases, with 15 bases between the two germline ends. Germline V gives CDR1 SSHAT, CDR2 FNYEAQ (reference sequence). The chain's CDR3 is CASSPSGIGETQYF. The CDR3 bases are TGTGCCAGCAGCCCATCGGGTATCGGGGAGACCCAGTACTTC.

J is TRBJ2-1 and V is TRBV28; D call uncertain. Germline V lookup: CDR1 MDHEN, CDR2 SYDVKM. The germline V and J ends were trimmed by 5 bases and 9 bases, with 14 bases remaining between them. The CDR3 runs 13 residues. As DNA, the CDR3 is TGTGCCAGCAGTCCCCCTCACGTGCGTGAGCAGTTCTTC. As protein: CASSPPHVREQFF. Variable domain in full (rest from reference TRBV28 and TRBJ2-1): DVKVTQSSRYLVKRTGEKVFLECVQDMDHENMFWYRQDPGLGLRLIYFSYDVKMKEKGDIPEGYSVSREKKERFSLILESASTNQTSMYLCASSPPHVREQFFGPGTRLTVL.

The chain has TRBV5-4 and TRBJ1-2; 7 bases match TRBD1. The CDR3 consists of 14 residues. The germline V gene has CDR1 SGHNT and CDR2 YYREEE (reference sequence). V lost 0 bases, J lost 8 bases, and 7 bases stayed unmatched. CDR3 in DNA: TGTGCCAGCAGCTTGGACAGGGGACTTGTCGGCTACACCTTC. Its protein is CASSLDRGLVGYTF.

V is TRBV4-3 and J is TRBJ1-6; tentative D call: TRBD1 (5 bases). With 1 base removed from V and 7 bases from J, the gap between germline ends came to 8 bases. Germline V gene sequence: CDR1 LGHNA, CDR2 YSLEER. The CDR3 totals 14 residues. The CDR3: CASSQGQQNSPLHF. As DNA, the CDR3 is TGCGCCAGCAGCCAAGGACAGCAAAATTCACCCCTCCACTTT.

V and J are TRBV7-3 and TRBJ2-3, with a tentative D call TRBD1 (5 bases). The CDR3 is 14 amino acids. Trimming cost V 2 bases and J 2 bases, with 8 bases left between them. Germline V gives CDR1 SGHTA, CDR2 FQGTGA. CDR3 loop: CASSLGAATDTQYF. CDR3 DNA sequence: TGTGCCAGCAGCTTAGGGGCAGCCACAGATACGCAGTATTTT.

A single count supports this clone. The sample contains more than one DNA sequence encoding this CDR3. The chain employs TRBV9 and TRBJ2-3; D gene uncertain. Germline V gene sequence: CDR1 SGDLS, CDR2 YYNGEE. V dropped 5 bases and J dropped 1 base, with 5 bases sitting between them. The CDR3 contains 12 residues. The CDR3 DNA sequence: TGTGCCAGCAGTGCAGGCACAGATACGCAGTATTTT. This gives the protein CASSAGTDTQYF.

The CDR3 region is CASSFGSTGNTIYF. CDR3 sequence (DNA): TGTGCCAGCAGCTTTGGGAGTACTGGAAACACCATATATTTT. V usage is TRBV7-2 and J usage is TRBJ1-3; no reliable D call. Trimming took off 3 bases at V and 2 bases at J, with 8 bases between the two ends. Looked up from germline, CDR1 is SGHTA and CDR2 is FQGNSA. The CDR3 loop spans 14 amino acids.

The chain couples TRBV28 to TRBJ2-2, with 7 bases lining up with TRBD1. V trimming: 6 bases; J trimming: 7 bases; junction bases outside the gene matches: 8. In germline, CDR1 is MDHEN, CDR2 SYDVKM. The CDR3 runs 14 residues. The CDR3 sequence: CASRAKGAIGELFF. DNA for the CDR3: TGTGCCAGCAGAGCGAAGGGGGCAATCGGGGAGCTGTTTTTT.

The CDR3 loop reads CASSFLQGMGTEAFF. For the CDR3, the DNA is TGTGCCAGCAGCTTTCTACAGGGTATGGGGACTGAAGCTTTCTTT. V and J are TRBV7-9 and TRBJ1-1; D may be TRBD1 (6 bases). Germline-derived CDR1 and CDR2 are SEHNR and FQNEAQ (reference sequence). The length of the CDR3 is 15 residues. V was shortened by 3 bases and J by 5 bases, with 16 bases between the two germline ends.

The DNA for the CDR3 is TGTGCCAGCAGTGAAAGGACTGCCTCTACAAACTATGGCTACACCTTC. Protein product: CASSERTASTNYGYTF. The chain recombines TRBV6-1 with TRBJ1-2; no definite D call. V was shortened by 2 bases and J by 2 bases, with 15 bases between the two germline ends. From germline, CDR1 is MNHNS and CDR2 SASEGT. This CDR3 has 16 amino acids.

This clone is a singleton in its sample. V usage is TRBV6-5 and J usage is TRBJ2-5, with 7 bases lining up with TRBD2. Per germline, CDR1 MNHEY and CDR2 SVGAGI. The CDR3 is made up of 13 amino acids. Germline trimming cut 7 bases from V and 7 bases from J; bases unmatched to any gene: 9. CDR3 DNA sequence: TGTGCCAGCATTCTAACACCGGGGGGGACCCAGTACTTC. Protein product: CASILTPGGTQYF.

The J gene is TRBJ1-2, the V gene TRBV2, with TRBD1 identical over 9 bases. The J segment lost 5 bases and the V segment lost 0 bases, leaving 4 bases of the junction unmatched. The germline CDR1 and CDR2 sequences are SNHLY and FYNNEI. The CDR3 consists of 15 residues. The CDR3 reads CASSEALGQGYGYTF. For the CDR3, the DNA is TGTGCCAGCAGTGAAGCGCTTGGACAGGGGTATGGCTACACCTTC. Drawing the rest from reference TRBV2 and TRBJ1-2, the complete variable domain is EPEVTQTPSHQVTQMGQEVILRCVPISNHLYFYWYRQILGQKVEFLVSFYNNEISEKSEIFDDQFSVERPDGSNFTLKIRSTKLEDSAMYFCASSEALGQGYGYTFGSGTRLTVV.

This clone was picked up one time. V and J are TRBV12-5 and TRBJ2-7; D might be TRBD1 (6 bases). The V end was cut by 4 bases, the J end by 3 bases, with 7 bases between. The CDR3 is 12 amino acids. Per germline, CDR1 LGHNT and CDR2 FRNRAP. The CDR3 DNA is TGTGCTAGTGGTTGGGACATCTACGAGCAGTACTTC. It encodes CASGWDIYEQYF. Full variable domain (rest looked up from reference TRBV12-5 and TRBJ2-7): DARVTQTPRHKVTEMGQEVTMRCQPILGHNTVFWYRQTMMQGLELLAYFRNRAPLDDSGMPKDRFSAEMPDATLATLKIQPSEPRDSAVYFCASGWDIYEQYFGPGTRLTVT.

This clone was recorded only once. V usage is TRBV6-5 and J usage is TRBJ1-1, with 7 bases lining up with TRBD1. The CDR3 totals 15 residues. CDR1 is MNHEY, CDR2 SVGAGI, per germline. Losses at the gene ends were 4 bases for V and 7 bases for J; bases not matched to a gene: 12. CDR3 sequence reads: CASSSLHRGGHEAFF. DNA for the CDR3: TGTGCCAGCAGTTCCCTTCACAGAGGGGGCCATGAAGCTTTCTTT.

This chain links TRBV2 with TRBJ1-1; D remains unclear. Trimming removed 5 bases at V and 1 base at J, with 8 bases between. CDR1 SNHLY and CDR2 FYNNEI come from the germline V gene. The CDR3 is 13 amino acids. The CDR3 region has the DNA TGTGCCAGCAGTTCTACCGGGAACACTGAAGCTTTCTTT. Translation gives CASSSTGNTEAFF.

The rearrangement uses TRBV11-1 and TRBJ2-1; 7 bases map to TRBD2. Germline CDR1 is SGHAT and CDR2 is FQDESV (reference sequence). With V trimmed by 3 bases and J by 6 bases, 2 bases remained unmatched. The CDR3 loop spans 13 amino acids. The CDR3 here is CASSFGGSNEQFF. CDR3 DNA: TGTGCCAGCAGCTTCGGGGGGAGCAATGAGCAGTTCTTC.

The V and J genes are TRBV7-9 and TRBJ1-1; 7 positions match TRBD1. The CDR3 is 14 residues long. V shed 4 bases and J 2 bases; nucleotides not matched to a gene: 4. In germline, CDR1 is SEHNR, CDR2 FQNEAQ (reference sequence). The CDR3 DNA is TGTGCCAGCAGCTACACAGGGGCAAACACTGAAGCTTTCTTT. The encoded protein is CASSYTGANTEAFF. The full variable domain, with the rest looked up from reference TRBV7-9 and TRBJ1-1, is DTGVSQNPRHKITKRGQNVTFRCDPISEHNRLYWYRQTLGQGPEFLTYFQNEAQLEKSRLLSDRFSAERPKGSFSTLEIQRTEQGDSAMYLCASSYTGANTEAFFGQGTRLTVV.

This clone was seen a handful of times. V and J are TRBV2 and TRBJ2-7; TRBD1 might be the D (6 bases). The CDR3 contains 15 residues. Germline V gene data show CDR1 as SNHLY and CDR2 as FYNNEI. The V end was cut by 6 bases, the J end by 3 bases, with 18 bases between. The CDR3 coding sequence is TGTGCCAGCAGCCTCCCCGGGCAGGGGATCTACGAGCAGTACTTC. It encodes CASSLPGQGIYEQYF.

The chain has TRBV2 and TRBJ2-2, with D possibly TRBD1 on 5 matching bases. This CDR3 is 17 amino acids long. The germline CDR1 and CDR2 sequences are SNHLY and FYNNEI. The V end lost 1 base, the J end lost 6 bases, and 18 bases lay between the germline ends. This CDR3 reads CASSEVRQPAASGELFF. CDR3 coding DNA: TGTGCCAGCAGTGAAGTGCGACAGCCAGCAGCATCCGGGGAGCTGTTTTTT.

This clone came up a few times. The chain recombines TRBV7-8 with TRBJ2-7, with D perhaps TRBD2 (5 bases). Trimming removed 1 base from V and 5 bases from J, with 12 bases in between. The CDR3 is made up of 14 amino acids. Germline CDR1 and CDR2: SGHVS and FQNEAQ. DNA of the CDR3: TGTGCCAGCAGCTTAGAAGAGGGTCAGGACGAGCAGTACTTC. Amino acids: CASSLEEGQDEQYF.

CDR3 amino acids: CASSGLGGRNQPQHF. CDR3 DNA sequence: TGTGCCAGCAGCGGCCTGGGGGGACGCAATCAGCCCCAGCATTTT. The chain employs TRBV6-1 and TRBJ1-5; the D gene is possibly TRBD1 (5 bases). The CDR3 sequence is 15 residues long. Germline values: CDR1 MNHNS, CDR2 SASEGT. With 6 bases removed from V and 2 bases from J, the gap between germline ends came to 14 bases.

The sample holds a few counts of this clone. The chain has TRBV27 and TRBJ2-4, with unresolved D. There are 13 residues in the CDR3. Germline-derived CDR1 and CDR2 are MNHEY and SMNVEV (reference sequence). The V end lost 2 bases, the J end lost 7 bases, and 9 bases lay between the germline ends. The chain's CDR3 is CASSLSPRNIQYF. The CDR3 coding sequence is TGTGCCAGCAGTTTAAGCCCCAGGAACATTCAGTACTTC.

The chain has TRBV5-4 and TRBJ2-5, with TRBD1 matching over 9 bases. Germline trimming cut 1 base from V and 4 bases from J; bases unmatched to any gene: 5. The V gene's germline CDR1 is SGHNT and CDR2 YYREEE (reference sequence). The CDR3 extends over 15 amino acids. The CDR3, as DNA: TGTGCCAGCAGCTTGAGACAGGGGGTGGGAGAGACCCAGTACTTC. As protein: CASSLRQGVGETQYF. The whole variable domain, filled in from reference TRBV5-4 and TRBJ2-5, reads ETGVTQSPTHLIKTRGQQVTLRCSSQSGHNTVSWYQQALGQGPQFIFQYYREEENGRGNFPPRFSGLQFPNYSSELNVNALELDDSALYLCASSLRQGVGETQYFGPGTRLLVL.

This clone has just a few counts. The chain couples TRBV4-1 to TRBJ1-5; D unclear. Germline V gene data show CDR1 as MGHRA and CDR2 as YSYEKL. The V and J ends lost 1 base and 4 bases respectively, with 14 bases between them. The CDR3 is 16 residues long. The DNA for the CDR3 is TGCGCCAGCAGCCAAGCCTCTGGACTTACTAATCAGCCCCAGCATTTT. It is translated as CASSQASGLTNQPQHF.